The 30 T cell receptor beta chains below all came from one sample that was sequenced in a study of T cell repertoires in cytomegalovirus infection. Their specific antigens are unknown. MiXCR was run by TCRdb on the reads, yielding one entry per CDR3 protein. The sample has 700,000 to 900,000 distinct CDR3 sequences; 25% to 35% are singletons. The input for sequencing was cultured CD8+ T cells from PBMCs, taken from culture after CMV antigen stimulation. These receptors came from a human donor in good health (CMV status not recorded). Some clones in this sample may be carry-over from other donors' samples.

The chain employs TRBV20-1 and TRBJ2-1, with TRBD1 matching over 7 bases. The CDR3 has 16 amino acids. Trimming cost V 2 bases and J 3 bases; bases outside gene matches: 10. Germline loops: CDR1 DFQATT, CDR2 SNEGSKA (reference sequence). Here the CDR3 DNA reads TGCAGTGCTAGACCTCCAGGGGGAATTTACTACAATGAGCAGTTCTTC. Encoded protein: CSARPPGGIYYNEQFF.

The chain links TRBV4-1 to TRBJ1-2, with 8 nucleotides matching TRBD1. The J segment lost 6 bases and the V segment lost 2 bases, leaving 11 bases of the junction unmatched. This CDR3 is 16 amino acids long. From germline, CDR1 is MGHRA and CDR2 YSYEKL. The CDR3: CASSQFLTGGVNGYTF. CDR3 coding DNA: TGCGCCAGCAGCCAATTCCTTACAGGGGGAGTAAATGGCTACACCTTC.

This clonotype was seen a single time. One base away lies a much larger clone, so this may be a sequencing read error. The CDR3 is CASSLGLGLTYEQYF. The CDR3 nucleotides are TGTGCCAGCAGCTTAGGCTTGGGGCTCACCTACGAGCAGTACTTC. The genes are TRBV7-2 and TRBJ2-7, with D possibly matching TRBD1 (5 bases). The ends were cut back, 1 base at V and 2 bases at J, with 12 bases in the middle. The germline V gene has CDR1 SGHTA and CDR2 FQGNSA. CDR3 length: 15 residues.

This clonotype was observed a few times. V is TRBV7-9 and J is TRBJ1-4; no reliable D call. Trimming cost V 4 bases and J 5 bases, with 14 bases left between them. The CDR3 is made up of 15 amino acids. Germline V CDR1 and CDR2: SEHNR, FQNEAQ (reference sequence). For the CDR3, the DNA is TGTGCCAGCAGCTCTACTCGGACGGGGAATGAAAAACTGTTTTTT. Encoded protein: CASSSTRTGNEKLFF.

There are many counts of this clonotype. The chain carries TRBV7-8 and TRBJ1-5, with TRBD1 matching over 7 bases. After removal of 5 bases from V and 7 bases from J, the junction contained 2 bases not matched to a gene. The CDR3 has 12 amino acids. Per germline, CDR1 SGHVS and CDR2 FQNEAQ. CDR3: CASSTGEQPQHF. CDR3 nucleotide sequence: TGTGCCAGCAGCACAGGGGAACAGCCCCAGCATTTT. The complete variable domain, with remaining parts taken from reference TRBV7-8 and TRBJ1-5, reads GAGVSQSPRYKVAKRGQDVALRCDPISGHVSLFWYQQALGQGPEFLTYFQNEAQLDKSGLPSDRFFAERPEGSVSTLKIQRTQQEDSAVYLCASSTGEQPQHFGDGTRLSIL.

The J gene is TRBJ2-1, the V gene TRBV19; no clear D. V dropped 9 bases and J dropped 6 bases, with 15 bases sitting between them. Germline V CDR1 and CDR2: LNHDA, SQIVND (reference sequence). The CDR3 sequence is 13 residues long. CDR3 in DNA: TGTGCCAGCGTAACTTACGGAACCAATGAGCAGTTCTTC. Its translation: CASVTYGTNEQFF.

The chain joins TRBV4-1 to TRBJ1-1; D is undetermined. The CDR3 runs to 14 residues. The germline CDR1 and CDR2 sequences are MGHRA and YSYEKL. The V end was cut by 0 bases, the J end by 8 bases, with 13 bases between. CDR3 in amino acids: CASSQDSVWSEAFF. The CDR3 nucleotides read TGCGCCAGCAGCCAAGATTCAGTTTGGTCCGAAGCTTTCTTT.

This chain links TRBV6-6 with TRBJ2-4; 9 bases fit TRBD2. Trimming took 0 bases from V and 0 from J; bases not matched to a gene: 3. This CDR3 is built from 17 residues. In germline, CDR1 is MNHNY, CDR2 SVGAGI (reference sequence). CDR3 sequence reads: CASSYSGGGVAKNIQYF. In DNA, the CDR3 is TGTGCCAGCAGTTACTCCGGCGGGGGGGTAGCCAAAAACATTCAGTACTTC.

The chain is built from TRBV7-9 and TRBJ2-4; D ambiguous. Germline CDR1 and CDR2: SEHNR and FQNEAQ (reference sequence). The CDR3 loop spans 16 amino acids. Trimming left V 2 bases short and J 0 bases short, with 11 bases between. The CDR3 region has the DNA TGTGCCAGCAGCTTAAATCGAAATCTAGCCAAAAACATTCAGTACTTC. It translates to CASSLNRNLAKNIQYF.

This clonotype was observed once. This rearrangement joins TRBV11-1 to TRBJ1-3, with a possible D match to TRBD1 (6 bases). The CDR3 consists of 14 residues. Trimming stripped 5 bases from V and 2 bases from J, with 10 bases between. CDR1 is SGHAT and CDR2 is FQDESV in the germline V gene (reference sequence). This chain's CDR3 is CASSPRTAGNTIYF. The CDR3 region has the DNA TGTGCCAGCAGCCCCCGGACAGCTGGAAACACCATATATTTT.

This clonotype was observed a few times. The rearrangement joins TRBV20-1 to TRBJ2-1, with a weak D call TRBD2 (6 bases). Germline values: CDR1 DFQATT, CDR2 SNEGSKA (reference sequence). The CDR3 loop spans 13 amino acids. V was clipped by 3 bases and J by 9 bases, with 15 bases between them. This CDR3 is CSARMRGSGEQFF. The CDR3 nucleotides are TGCAGTGCTAGGATGCGGGGTAGTGGTGAGCAGTTCTTC.

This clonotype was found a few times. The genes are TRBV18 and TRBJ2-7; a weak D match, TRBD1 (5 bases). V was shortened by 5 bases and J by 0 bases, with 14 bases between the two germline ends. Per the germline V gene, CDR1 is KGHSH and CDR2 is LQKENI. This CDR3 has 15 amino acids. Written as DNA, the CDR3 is TGTGCCAGCTCAAGCCTGGACAAGAGCTCCTACGAGCAGTACTTC. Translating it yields CASSSLDKSSYEQYF.

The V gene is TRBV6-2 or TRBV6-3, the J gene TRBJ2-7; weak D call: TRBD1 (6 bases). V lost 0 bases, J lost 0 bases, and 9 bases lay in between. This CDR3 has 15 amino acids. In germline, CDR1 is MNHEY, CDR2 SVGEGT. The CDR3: CASSYSRQASYEQYV. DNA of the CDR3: TGTGCCAGCAGTTACTCAAGACAGGCCTCCTACGAGCAGTACGTC.

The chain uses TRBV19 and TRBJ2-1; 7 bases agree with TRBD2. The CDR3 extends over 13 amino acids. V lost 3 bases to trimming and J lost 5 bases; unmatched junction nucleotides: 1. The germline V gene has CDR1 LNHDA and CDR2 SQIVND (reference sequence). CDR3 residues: CASSMGGNNEQFF. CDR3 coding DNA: TGTGCCAGTAGTATGGGAGGGAACAATGAGCAGTTCTTC.

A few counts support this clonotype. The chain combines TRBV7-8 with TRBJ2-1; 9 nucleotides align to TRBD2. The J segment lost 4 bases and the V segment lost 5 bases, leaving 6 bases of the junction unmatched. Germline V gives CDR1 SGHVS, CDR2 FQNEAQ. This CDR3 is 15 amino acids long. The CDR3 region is CASSPKTSGYNEQFF. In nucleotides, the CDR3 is TGTGCCAGCAGCCCAAAGACTAGCGGATACAATGAGCAGTTCTTC.

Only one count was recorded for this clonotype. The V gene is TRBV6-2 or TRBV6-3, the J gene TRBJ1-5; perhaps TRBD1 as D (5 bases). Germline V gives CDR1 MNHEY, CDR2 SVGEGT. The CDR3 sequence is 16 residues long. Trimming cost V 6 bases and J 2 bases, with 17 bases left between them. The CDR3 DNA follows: TGTGCCAGCAGCACCGACTTGGGGCCTGGCAATCAGCCCCAGCATTTT. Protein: CASSTDLGPGNQPQHF.

CDR3 nucleotide sequence: TGTGCCATCGGATCGATGAACACTGAAGCTTTCTTT. Protein product: CAIGSMNTEAFF. The chain combines TRBV10-3 with TRBJ1-1; no clear D gene. The CDR3 runs to 12 residues. V was trimmed by 8 bases and J by 0 bases, leaving 7 bases between them. Germline CDR1 is ENHRY and CDR2 is SYGVKD.

Here the CDR3 reads CASSSPSSGGISGGSYNEQFF. DNA of the CDR3: TGTGCCAGCAGCTCCCCCTCTAGCGGGGGGATCTCTGGCGGCTCCTACAATGAGCAGTTCTTC. This rearrangement joins TRBV7-9 to TRBJ2-1, with TRBD2 matching over 11 bases. Losses at the gene ends were 4 bases for V and 0 bases for J; bases not matched to a gene: 17. CDR1 and CDR2 (germline): SEHNR, FQNEAQ (reference sequence). The CDR3 is made up of 21 amino acids.

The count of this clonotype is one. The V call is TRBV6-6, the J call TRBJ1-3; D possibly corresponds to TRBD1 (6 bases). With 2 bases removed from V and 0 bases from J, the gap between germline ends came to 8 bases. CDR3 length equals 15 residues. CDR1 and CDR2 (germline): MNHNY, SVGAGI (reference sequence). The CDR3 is CASSYLQGSGNTIYF. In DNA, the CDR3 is TGTGCCAGCAGTTACCTACAGGGCTCTGGAAACACCATATATTTT.

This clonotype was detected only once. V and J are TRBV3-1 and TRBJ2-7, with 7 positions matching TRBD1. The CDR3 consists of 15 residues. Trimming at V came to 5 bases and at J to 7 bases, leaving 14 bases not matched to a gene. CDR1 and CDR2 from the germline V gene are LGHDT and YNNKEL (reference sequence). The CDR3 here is CASSYEWDRGREQYF. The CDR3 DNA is TGTGCCAGCAGCTACGAGTGGGACAGAGGCCGGGAGCAGTACTTC.

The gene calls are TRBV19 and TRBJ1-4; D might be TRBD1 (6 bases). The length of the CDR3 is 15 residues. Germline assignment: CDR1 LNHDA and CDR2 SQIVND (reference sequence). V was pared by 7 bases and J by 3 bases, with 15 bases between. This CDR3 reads CASNPQDRPNEKLFF. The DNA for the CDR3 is TGTGCCAGTAACCCCCAGGACAGACCTAATGAAAAACTGTTTTTT. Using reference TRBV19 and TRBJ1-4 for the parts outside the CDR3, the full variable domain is DGGITQSPKYLFRKEGQNVTLSCEQNLNHDAMYWYRQDPGQGLRLIYYSQIVNDFQKGDIAEGYSVSREKKESFPLTVTSAQKNPTAFYLCASNPQDRPNEKLFFGSGTQLSVL.

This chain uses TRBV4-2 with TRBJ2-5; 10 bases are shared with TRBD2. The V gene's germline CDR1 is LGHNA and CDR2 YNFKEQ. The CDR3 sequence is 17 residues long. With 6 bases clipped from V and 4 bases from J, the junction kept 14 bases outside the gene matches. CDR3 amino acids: CASRGSGSGGAGETQYF. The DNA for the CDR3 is TGTGCCAGCAGGGGGAGTGGGAGCGGGGGGGCCGGAGAGACCCAGTACTTC.

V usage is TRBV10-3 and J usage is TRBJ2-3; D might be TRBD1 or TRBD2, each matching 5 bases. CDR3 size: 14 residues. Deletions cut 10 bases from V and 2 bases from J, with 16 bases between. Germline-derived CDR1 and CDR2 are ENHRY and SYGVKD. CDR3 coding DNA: TGTGCCACCGGGACGGCAAGCCACACAGATACGCAGTATTTT. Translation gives CATGTASHTDTQYF.

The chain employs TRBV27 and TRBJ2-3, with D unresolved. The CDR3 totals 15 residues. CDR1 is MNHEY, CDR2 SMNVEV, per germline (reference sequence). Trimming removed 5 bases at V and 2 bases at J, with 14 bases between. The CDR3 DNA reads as TGTGCCAGCAGTCCCCGTGCCAGTCCCACAGATACGCAGTATTTT. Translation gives CASSPRASPTDTQYF.

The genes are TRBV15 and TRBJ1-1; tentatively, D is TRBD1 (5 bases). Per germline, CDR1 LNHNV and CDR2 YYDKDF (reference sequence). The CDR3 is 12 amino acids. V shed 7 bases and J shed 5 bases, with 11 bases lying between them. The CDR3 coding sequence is TGTGCCACCAAGGGGCCGGGAACTGAAGCTTTCTTT. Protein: CATKGPGTEAFF.

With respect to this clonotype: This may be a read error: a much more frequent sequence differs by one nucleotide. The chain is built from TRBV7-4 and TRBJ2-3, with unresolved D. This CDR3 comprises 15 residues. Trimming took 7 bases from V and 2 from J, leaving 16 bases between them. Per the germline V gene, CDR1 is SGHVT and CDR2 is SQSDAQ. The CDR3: CASNQAPASTDTQYF. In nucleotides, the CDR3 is TGTGCCAGCAACCAAGCCCCAGCGTCCACAGATACGCAGTATTTT.

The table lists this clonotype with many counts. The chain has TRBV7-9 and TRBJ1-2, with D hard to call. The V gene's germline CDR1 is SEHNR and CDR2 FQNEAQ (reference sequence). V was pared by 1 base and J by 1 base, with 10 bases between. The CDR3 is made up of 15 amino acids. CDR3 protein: CASSLGYTYNYGYTF. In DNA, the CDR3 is TGTGCCAGCAGCTTAGGGTATACATATAACTATGGCTACACCTTC.

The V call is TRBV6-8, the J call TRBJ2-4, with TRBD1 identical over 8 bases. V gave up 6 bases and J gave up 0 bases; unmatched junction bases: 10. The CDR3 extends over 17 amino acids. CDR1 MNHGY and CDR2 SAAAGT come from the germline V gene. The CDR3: CASRGQGAELAKNIQYF. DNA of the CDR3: TGTGCCAGCAGAGGACAGGGAGCTGAACTAGCCAAAAACATTCAGTACTTC.

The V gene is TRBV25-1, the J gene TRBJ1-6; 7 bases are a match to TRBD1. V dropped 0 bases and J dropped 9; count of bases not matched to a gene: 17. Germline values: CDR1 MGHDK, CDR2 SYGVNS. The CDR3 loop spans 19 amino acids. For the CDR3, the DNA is TGTGCCAGCAGTGAATATTTTACCACTACAGGGGATAGTGGTTCACCCCTCCACTTT. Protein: CASSEYFTTTGDSGSPLHF.

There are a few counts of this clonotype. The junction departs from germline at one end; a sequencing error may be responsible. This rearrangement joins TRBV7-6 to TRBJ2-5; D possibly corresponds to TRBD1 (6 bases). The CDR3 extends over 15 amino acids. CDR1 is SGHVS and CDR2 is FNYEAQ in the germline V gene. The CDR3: CASSLAQGRGETQYF. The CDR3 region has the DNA TGTGCTAGCAGCTTAGCACAGGGTAGGGGGGAGACCCAGTACTTC.